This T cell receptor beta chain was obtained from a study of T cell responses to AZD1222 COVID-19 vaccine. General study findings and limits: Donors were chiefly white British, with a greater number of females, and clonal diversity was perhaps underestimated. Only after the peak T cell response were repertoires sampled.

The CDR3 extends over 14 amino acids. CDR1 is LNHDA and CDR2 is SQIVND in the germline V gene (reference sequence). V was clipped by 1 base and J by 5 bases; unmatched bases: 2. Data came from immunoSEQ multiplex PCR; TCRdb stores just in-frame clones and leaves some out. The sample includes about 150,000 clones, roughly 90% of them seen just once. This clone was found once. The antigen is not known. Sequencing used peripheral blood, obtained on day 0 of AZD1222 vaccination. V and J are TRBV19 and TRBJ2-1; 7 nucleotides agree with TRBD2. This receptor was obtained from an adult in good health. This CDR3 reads CASSIGGSDNEQFF. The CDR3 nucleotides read TGTGCCAGTAGTATAGGCGGGAGCGACAATGAGCAGTTCTTC.